What follows describes a single T cell receptor beta chain. Its antigen is not known. The trim removed 5 bases at V and 4 bases at J, leaving 7 bases unmatched. This CDR3 region has 14 residues. Germline V gene lookup returns CDR1 SGHTA and CDR2 FQGNSA. This record belongs to a study of identical twins. Study-wide findings and caveats: Sequences that were beta out-of-frame showed weaker excess twin sharing. The study reached conclusions through statistical analysis that was cross-sectional, not following the same donors.

Template switching supplied a universal primer site; unique molecular identifiers were carried on the cDNA. One entry per CDR3 protein results from TCRdb running MiXCR on the 5' RACE reads. The sample holds 1.5 million to 2 million distinct CDR3 sequences, less than 35% seen once. The gene calls are TRBV7-2 and TRBJ1-2, with 7 nucleotides matching TRBD1. The specimen sequenced was cord blood. The receptor was isolated from a newborn girl in good health. CDR3 DNA sequence: TGTGCCAGCAGCGTGGACAGGCTTGGCTATGGCTACACCTTC. Translating gives CASSVDRLGYGYTF.